What follows are 29 T cell receptor beta chains derived from one specimen sequenced in a study of T cells after yellow fever vaccination. From the 5' RACE reads, TCRdb called clonotypes with MiXCR, one entry per CDR3 protein. The sample holds approximately 300,000 distinct CDR3 sequences, 6.8% seen once. Sequenced here: PBMCs, sampled roughly 46 days after the first yellow fever vaccination. These receptors all come from a man younger than 30 who received the YFV17D yellow fever vaccine.

The genes are TRBV19 and TRBJ1-1; TRBD1 aligns across 10 bases. The germline gives CDR1 LNHDA, CDR2 SQIVND (reference sequence). After removal of 5 bases from V and 6 bases from J, the junction contained 6 bases not matched to a gene. The CDR3 has 14 amino acids. The CDR3 DNA follows: TGTGCCAGTAGTGCAACCGGGACAGGGGCTGAAGCTTTCTTT. Its protein product is CASSATGTGAEAFF.

The chain couples TRBV5-1 to TRBJ2-7; D gene ambiguous. The CDR3 runs 16 residues. Trimming removed 7 bases at V and 0 bases at J, with 20 bases between. Looked up from germline, CDR1 is SGHRS and CDR2 is YFSETQ. The chain's CDR3 is CASSPRWQDLSYEQYF. Here the CDR3 DNA reads TGCGCCAGCTCACCCCGGTGGCAGGACCTCTCCTACGAGCAGTACTTC.

This clonotype has only a few counts. V gene TRBV12-3 or TRBV12-4 combines with J gene TRBJ1-1; D not resolved. The CDR3 loop spans 14 amino acids. The V and J ends lost 6 bases and 5 bases respectively, with 16 bases between them. CDR3 sequence (DNA): TGTGCCAGCAGCTCCGCGCTCCGGCGGACTGAAGCTTTCTTT. Translation gives CASSSALRRTEAFF.

Worth noting for this clonotype: An end of the junction differs from the germline gene, which may be a read error. The chain employs TRBV5-1 and TRBJ1-2; D remains ambiguous. This CDR3 has 11 residues. CDR1 SGHRS and CDR2 YFSETQ come from the germline V gene. In DNA, the CDR3 is TGCGCCAGCAGCCCGACGGAGATTAGGGCCTTC. Translating gives CASSPTEIRAF.

The chain couples TRBV7-2 to TRBJ2-3; possible D gene TRBD1, 5 bases. Trimming shortened V by 1 base and J by 5 bases, and 7 bases separated the two germline ends. The CDR3 extends over 13 amino acids. Germline CDR1 is SGHTA and CDR2 is FQGNSA. CDR3 loop: CASSLVGVDTQYF. DNA of the CDR3: TGTGCCAGCAGCTTAGTAGGGGTAGATACGCAGTATTTT. Variable domain in full (rest from reference TRBV7-2 and TRBJ2-3): GAGVSQSPSNKVTEKGKDVELRCDPISGHTALYWYRQSLGQGLEFLIYFQGNSAPDKSGLPSDRFSAERTGGSVSTLTIQRTQQEDSAVYLCASSLVGVDTQYFGPGTRLTVL.

This chain links TRBV5-1 with TRBJ1-2; D call uncertain. This CDR3 has 12 residues. Trimming removed 0 bases from V and 10 bases from J, with 10 bases in between. The germline CDR1 and CDR2 sequences are SGHRS and YFSETQ. CDR3 region: CASSLDLVDYTF. The CDR3, as DNA: TGCGCCAGCAGCTTGGACCTAGTGGACTACACCTTC. The full variable domain, rest sourced from reference TRBV5-1 and TRBJ1-2, is KAGVTQTPRYLIKTRGQQVTLSCSPISGHRSVSWYQQTPGQGLQFLFEYFSETQRNKGNFPGRFSGRQFSNSRSEMNVSTLELGDSALYLCASSLDLVDYTFGSGTRLTVV.

As concerns this clonotype: Relative to the germline gene, one junction end is altered; a read error may explain this. This chain connects TRBV12-3 or TRBV12-4 to TRBJ1-2; D is uncertain. CDR3 length equals 14 residues. In nucleotides, the CDR3 is TGTGCCAGCAGTCCTGGATTGACCGGCGGTGGCTGCACCTTC. It specifies CASSPGLTGGGCTF.

This clonotype was counted only a few times. This chain uses TRBV12-3 or TRBV12-4 with TRBJ1-5; no definite D call. V lost 5 bases, J lost 12 bases, and 14 bases lay in between. The CDR3 spans 12 residues. The CDR3 bases are TGTGCCAGCAGTCGGGGTTCGTGGCACCAGCATTTT. Translated, it gives CASSRGSWHQHF.

This clonotype was seen more than once but under ten times. The rearrangement links TRBV5-1 to TRBJ1-1, with D possibly matching TRBD1 (6 bases). Trimming stripped 4 bases from V and 5 bases from J, with 18 bases between. The germline V gene has CDR1 SGHRS and CDR2 YFSETQ. CDR3 length: 15 residues. The CDR3 nucleotides are TGCGCCAGCAGCCCTCGGGACATATCGAGGACTGAAGCTTTCTTT. Its translation is CASSPRDISRTEAFF.

Points on this clonotype: The final CDR3 position lacks the conserved phenylalanine or tryptophan, pointing to a likely read error. The chain links TRBV24-1 to TRBJ2-5, with TRBD1 matching over 8 bases. The germline CDR1 and CDR2 sequences are KGHDR and SFDVKD. Unmatched junction bases numbered 8, after V lost 4 bases and J lost 5 bases. The CDR3 loop spans 15 amino acids. The CDR3 DNA follows: TGTGCCACCAGTGACCCCGACAGGGGAGACGAGACCCAGTACTCC. Encoded protein: CATSDPDRGDETQYS.

This clonotype occurred many times. V is TRBV20-1 and J is TRBJ2-5; 8 nucleotides align to TRBD2. V trimming: 1 base; J trimming: 3 bases; junction bases outside the gene matches: 4. The CDR3 covers 14 residues. The germline CDR1 and CDR2 sequences are DFQATT and SNEGSKA (reference sequence). This CDR3 reads CSARGVAGKETQYF. The CDR3 nucleotides read TGCAGTGCTAGAGGGGTAGCGGGGAAAGAGACCCAGTACTTC.

This clonotype was seen a few times. The chain combines TRBV27 with TRBJ1-5, with D perhaps matching TRBD1 (5 bases). The CDR3 is 16 residues long. Per germline, CDR1 MNHEY and CDR2 SMNVEV (reference sequence). Between the trimmed V and J ends, which lost 1 base and 1 base, there was a span of 11 bases. The CDR3 region is CASSLLSGHSNQPQHF. The CDR3 DNA sequence: TGTGCCAGCAGTTTATTGTCGGGGCACAGCAATCAGCCCCAGCATTTT.

This clonotype was observed at least ten times. J is TRBJ1-4 and V is TRBV2; TRBD1 might be the D (6 bases). The CDR3 consists of 15 residues. V was pared by 6 bases and J by 0 bases, with 11 bases between. The germline V gene encodes CDR1 SNHLY and CDR2 FYNNEI. CDR3 in DNA: TGTGCCAGCAGGAGGACAGACACAACTAATGAAAAACTGTTTTTT. It codes for CASRRTDTTNEKLFF.

This sequence joins TRBV11-2 and TRBJ1-2, with TRBD1 matching over 7 bases. With 6 bases clipped from V and 5 bases from J, the junction kept 21 bases outside the gene matches. CDR3 size: 18 residues. CDR1 and CDR2 from the germline V gene are SGHAT and FQNNGV. CDR3 sequence reads: CASRPTGLRLGSLYGYTF. CDR3 coding DNA: TGTGCCAGCAGGCCGACAGGGTTAAGGCTCGGCTCACTTTATGGCTACACCTTC.

This clonotype showed up many times. V gene TRBV20-1 combines with J gene TRBJ1-1, with TRBD1 matching over 7 bases. Germline-derived CDR1 and CDR2 are DFQATT and SNEGSKA (reference sequence). Losses at the gene ends were 5 bases for V and 1 base for J; bases not matched to a gene: 1. The CDR3 totals 12 residues. CDR3 sequence reads: CSAWTGNTEAFF. For the CDR3, the DNA is TGCAGTGCTTGGACAGGGAACACTGAAGCTTTCTTT.

This rearrangement joins TRBV7-9 to TRBJ1-4; no clear D gene. Trimming stripped 5 bases from V and 0 bases from J, with 10 bases between. This CDR3 spans 15 amino acids. Germline V gives CDR1 SEHNR, CDR2 FQNEAQ (reference sequence). CDR3 DNA sequence: TGTGCCAGCAGCCTCGAAATTGCAACTAATGAAAAACTGTTTTTT. It specifies CASSLEIATNEKLFF.

J is TRBJ1-2 and V is TRBV6-2 or TRBV6-3; D remains ambiguous. V dropped 6 bases and J dropped 3 bases, with 14 bases sitting between them. Germline values: CDR1 MNHEY, CDR2 SVGEGT. The CDR3 extends over 14 amino acids. As DNA, the CDR3 is TGTGCCAGCAGCCTCCTTGGACGAGACTATGGCTACACCTTC. It yields the protein CASSLLGRDYGYTF.

This chain joins TRBV7-6 and TRBJ2-3; 8 bases align to TRBD1. V trimming: 1 base; J trimming: 5 bases; junction bases outside the gene matches: 5. There are 15 residues in the CDR3. Germline V lookup: CDR1 SGHVS, CDR2 FNYEAQ. The CDR3, as DNA: TGTGCCAGCAGCTTAGGGACAGGGAATGTAGATACGCAGTATTTT. Its protein is CASSLGTGNVDTQYF.

This clonotype came up many times. This chain uses TRBV20-1 with TRBJ1-2; possibly TRBD1 for D (5 bases). Trimming pared 6 bases from V and 8 bases from J, leaving 16 bases between. CDR1 is DFQATT, CDR2 SNEGSKA, per germline (reference sequence). The CDR3 length is 12 residues. Here the CDR3 reads CSAKTVVVGYTF. The CDR3 bases are TGCAGTGCCAAGACAGTCGTGGTCGGCTACACCTTC.

The CDR3 here is CASSSGTGAWETQYF. Written as DNA, the CDR3 is TGCGCCAGCAGCTCCGGGACAGGGGCTTGGGAGACCCAGTACTTC. This chain links TRBV5-1 with TRBJ2-5, with 10 bases that match TRBD1. There are 15 residues in the CDR3. CDR1 and CDR2 from the germline V gene are SGHRS and YFSETQ. V was pared by 3 bases and J by 5 bases, with 7 bases of the junction left unmatched.

CDR3 in amino acids: CASSFSGGASDTQYF. The CDR3 nucleotides are TGTGCCAGCAGCTTTAGCGGGGGCGCCTCCGATACGCAGTATTTT. The chain links TRBV11-2 to TRBJ2-3; 9 bases align to TRBD2. CDR3 length: 15 residues. The germline V gene has CDR1 SGHAT and CDR2 FQNNGV. V gave up 3 bases and J gave up 6 bases; unmatched junction bases: 7.

This clonotype was counted a few times. This chain links TRBV5-1 with TRBJ2-2; maybe TRBD1 (5 bases). The CDR3 extends over 14 amino acids. Trimming removed 2 bases at V and 7 bases at J, with 12 bases between. In germline, CDR1 is SGHRS, CDR2 YFSETQ. The chain's CDR3 is CASSFWQGGGELFF. CDR3 DNA: TGCGCCAGCAGCTTTTGGCAGGGTGGCGGGGAGCTGTTTTTT.

This clonotype turned up a few times. The chain has TRBV19 and TRBJ1-5, with D possibly matching TRBD1 (5 bases). Germline CDR1 is LNHDA and CDR2 is SQIVND (reference sequence). This CDR3 spans 13 amino acids. V was cut by 10 bases and J by 4 bases, with 14 bases left in between. In nucleotides, the CDR3 is TGTGCCACCGGGCAGGGCTTGAATCAGCCCCAGCATTTT. Translated: CATGQGLNQPQHF. The full variable domain, rest sourced from reference TRBV19 and TRBJ1-5, is DGGITQSPKYLFRKEGQNVTLSCEQNLNHDAMYWYRQDPGQGLRLIYYSQIVNDFQKGDIAEGYSVSREKKESFPLTVTSAQKNPTAFYLCATGQGLNQPQHFGDGTRLSIL.

This clonotype came up many times. The V and J genes are TRBV5-1 and TRBJ2-5; D call uncertain. Trimming took off 3 bases at V and 2 bases at J, with 20 bases between the two ends. Germline V lookup: CDR1 SGHRS, CDR2 YFSETQ. The CDR3 has 17 amino acids. The CDR3 spells CASSWPAPGTQQETQYF. CDR3 coding DNA: TGCGCCAGCAGCTGGCCGGCCCCGGGTACTCAACAAGAGACCCAGTACTTC.

As to this clonotype: One end of the junction fails to match germline, which may point to a read error. The genes are TRBV20-1 and TRBJ1-5, with D tentatively TRBD1 (5 bases). The CDR3 loop spans 16 amino acids. The germline V gene encodes CDR1 DFQATT and CDR2 SNEGSKA (reference sequence). CDR3 residues: CCARDLRGDSNQPQHF. CDR3 nucleotide sequence: TGCTGTGCTAGAGATTTGAGGGGTGATAGCAATCAGCCCCAGCATTTT.

The chain recombines TRBV5-1 with TRBJ1-1; unclear D gene. Trimming took off 6 bases at V and 1 base at J, with 13 bases between the two ends. Germline lookup yields CDR1 SGHRS and CDR2 YFSETQ. CDR3 size: 14 residues. CDR3 residues: CASTESIGNTEAFF. DNA of the CDR3: TGCGCCAGCACCGAAAGCATAGGGAACACTGAAGCTTTCTTT.

This clonotype was picked up a small number of times. V is TRBV6-5 and J is TRBJ2-3; TRBD2 agrees at 8 bases. Per the germline V gene, CDR1 is MNHEY and CDR2 is SVGAGI. CDR3 length equals 14 residues. This CDR3 is CAGCRGGGTDTQYF. Written as DNA, the CDR3 is TGTGCGGGGTGCCGGGGGGGGGGCACAGATACGCAGTATTTT.

This clonotype was observed a handful of times. CDR3 amino acids: CASSSTNSGGRRDTQYF. Written as DNA, the CDR3 is TGTGCCAGCAGTTCCACCAATAGCGGGGGACGAAGAGATACGCAGTATTTT. The rearrangement joins TRBV6-5 to TRBJ2-3; 9 nucleotides align to TRBD2. CDR3 length: 17 residues. Looked up from germline, CDR1 is MNHEY and CDR2 is SVGAGI. The V segment lost 4 bases and the J segment 5 bases; nucleotides outside the gene matches: 13.

The V gene is TRBV4-2, the J gene TRBJ2-5; 12 bases line up with TRBD1. Germline CDR1 and CDR2: LGHNA and YNFKEQ. CDR3 size: 19 residues. V dropped 4 bases and J dropped 3; count of bases not matched to a gene: 15. CDR3: CASSPLGTGGEGVKETQYF. The CDR3 nucleotides are TGTGCCAGCAGCCCTTTAGGGACAGGGGGCGAGGGGGTGAAAGAGACCCAGTACTTC.